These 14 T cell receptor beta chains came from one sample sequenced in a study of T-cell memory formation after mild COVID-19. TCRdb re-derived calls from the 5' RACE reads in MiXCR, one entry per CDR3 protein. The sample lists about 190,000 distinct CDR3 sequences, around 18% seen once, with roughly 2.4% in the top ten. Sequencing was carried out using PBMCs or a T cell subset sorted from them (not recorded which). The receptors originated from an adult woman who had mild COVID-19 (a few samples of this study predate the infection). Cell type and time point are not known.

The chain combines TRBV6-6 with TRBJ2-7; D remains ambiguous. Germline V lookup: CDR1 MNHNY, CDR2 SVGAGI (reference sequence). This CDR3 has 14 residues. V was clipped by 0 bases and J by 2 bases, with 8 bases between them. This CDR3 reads CASSYSEQTYEQYF. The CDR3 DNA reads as TGTGCCAGCAGTTACTCAGAACAGACCTACGAGCAGTACTTC.

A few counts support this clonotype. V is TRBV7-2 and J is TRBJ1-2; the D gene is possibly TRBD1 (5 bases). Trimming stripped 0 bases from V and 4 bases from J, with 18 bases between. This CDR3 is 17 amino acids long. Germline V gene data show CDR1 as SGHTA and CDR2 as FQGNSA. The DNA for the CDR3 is TGTGCCAGCAGCTTAGCGTATCCGAGTCAGGGTGGCTATGGCTACACCTTC. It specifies CASSLAYPSQGGYGYTF.

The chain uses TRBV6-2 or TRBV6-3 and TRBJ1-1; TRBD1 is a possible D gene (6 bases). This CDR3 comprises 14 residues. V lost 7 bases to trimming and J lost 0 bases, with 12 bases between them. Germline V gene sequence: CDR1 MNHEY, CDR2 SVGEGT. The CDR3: CASKRQAMNTEAFF. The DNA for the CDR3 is TGTGCCAGCAAAAGACAGGCCATGAACACTGAAGCTTTCTTT.

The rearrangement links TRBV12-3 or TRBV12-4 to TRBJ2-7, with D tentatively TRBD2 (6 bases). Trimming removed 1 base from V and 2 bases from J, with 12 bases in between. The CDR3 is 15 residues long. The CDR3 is CASSLGEGLPYEQYF. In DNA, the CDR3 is TGTGCCAGCAGTTTAGGCGAGGGACTCCCCTACGAGCAGTACTTC.

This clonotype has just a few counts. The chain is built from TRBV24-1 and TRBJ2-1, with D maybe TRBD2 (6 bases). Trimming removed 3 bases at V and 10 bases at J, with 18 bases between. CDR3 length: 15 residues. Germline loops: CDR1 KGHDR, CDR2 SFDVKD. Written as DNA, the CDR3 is TGTGCCACCAGTGATCCCCTTGGAGGGAATATGGAGCAGTTCTTC. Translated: CATSDPLGGNMEQFF.

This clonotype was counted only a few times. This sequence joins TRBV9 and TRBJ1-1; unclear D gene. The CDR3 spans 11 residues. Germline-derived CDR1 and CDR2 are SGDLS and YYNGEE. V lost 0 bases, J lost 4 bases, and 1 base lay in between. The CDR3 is CASSVVTEAFF. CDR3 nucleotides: TGTGCCAGCAGCGTAGTCACTGAAGCTTTCTTT.

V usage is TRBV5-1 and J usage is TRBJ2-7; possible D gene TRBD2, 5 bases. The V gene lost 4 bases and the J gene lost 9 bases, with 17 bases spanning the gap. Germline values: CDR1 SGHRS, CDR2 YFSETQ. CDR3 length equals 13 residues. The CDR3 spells CASSTEEGARQYF. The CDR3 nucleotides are TGCGCCAGCAGCACGGAAGAGGGTGCGCGGCAGTACTTC.

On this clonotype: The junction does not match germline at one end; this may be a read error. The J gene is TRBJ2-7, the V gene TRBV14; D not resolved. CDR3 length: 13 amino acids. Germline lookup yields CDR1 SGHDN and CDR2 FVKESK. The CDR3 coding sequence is TGTGCCAGCAGCCAAACCCTACAAGAATACCCCCGATTC. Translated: CASSQTLQEYPRF. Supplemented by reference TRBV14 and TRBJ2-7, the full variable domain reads EAGVTQFPSHSVIEKGQTVTLRCDPISGHDNLYWYRRVMGKEIKFLLHFVKESKQDESGMPNNRFLAERTGGTYSTLKVQPAELEDSGVYFCASSQTLQEYPRFGPGTRLTVT.

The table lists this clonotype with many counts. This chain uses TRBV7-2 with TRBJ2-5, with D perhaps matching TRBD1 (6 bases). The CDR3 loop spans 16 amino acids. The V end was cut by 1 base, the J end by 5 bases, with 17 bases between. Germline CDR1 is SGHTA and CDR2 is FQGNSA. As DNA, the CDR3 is TGTGCCAGCAGCTTAGGGACAGTTCGGGCCCCGGAGACCCAGTACTTC. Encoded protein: CASSLGTVRAPETQYF.

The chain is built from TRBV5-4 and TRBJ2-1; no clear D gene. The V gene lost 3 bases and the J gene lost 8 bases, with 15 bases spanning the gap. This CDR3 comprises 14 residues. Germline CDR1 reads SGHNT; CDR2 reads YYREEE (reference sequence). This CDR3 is CASSWSGDLDEQFF. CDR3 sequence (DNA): TGTGCCAGCAGCTGGAGTGGGGATTTGGATGAGCAGTTCTTC.

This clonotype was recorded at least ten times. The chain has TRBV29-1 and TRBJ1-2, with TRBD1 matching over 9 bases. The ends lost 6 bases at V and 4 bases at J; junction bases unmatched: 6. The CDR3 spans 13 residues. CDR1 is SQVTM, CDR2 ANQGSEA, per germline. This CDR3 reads CSVRTGATYGYTF. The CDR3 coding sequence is TGCAGCGTCCGGACAGGGGCGACCTATGGCTACACCTTC.

The CDR3 DNA reads as TGTGCCAGCAGCCCACGTCGCCGGGGCCCCCAAGAGACCCAGTACTTC. This encodes CASSPRRRGPQETQYF. The chain joins TRBV5-4 to TRBJ2-5; either TRBD1 or TRBD2 may fit D (5 bases each). CDR3 length equals 16 residues. Trimming shortened V by 4 bases and J by 1 base, and 17 bases separated the two germline ends. Germline loops: CDR1 SGHNT, CDR2 YYREEE (reference sequence).

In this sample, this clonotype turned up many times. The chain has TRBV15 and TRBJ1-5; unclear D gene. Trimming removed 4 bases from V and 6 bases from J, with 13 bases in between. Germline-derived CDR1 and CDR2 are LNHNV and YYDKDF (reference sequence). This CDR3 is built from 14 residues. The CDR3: CATSNRRGIQPQHF. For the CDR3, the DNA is TGTGCCACCAGCAACCGGCGGGGTATTCAGCCCCAGCATTTT.

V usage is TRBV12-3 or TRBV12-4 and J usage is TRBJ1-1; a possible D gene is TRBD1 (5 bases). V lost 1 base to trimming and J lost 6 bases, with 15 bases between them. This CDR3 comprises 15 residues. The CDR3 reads CASSLGRGVNPEAFF. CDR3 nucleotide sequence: TGTGCCAGCAGTTTAGGCCGAGGGGTAAACCCTGAAGCTTTCTTT.